A single sample is the source of the 32 T cell receptor beta chains below, sequenced in a study of T cell responses to AZD1222 COVID-19 vaccine. Clones were read by immunoSEQ multiplex PCR, and TCRdb kept only the in-frame ones, dropping some. Among under 200,000 clones listed, approximately 90% were seen once. The sequenced sample was peripheral blood, obtained on day 0 of AZD1222 vaccination. These receptors originate from an adult in good health.

This chain joins TRBV28 and TRBJ1-2; D gene ambiguous. V dropped 5 bases and J dropped 4 bases, with 11 bases sitting between them. The CDR3 covers 13 residues. The germline V gene has CDR1 MDHEN and CDR2 SYDVKM. In DNA form, the CDR3 reads TGTGCCAGCAGTCCCCCCCCGATCTATGGCTACACCTTC. This gives the protein CASSPPPIYGYTF.

This sequence joins TRBV7-3 and TRBJ2-2; D not certain. This CDR3 has 12 amino acids. The V gene's germline CDR1 is SGHTA and CDR2 FQGTGA. Trimming left V 8 bases short and J 6 bases short, with 10 bases between. In DNA form, the CDR3 reads TGTGCCAGCGGCCCGGGTCCCGGGGAGCTGTTTTTT. It translates to CASGPGPGELFF.

On this clone: A junction boundary mismatches the germline segment, possibly from a read error. This rearrangement joins TRBV5-4 to TRBJ2-1; 9 bases are a match to TRBD2. This CDR3 has 13 residues. Germline loops: CDR1 SGHNT, CDR2 YYREEE (reference sequence). The CDR3 nucleotides read TGTGCCAGCAGCTTAAGCGGGGGGTGGATAGGTGTCTTC. This translates into CASSLSGGWIGVF. The full variable domain, in which reference TRBV5-4 and TRBJ2-1 provide the parts outside the CDR3, is ETGVTQSPTHLIKTRGQQVTLRCSSQSGHNTVSWYQQALGQGPQFIFQYYREEENGRGNFPPRFSGLQFPNYSSELNVNALELDDSALYLCASSLSGGWIGVFGPGTRLTVL.

This chain connects TRBV28 to TRBJ1-1; D is uncertain. The ends were cut back, 6 bases at V and 5 bases at J, with 13 bases in the middle. This CDR3 contains 13 residues. CDR1 and CDR2 from the germline V gene are MDHEN and SYDVKM. The CDR3 nucleotides read TGTGCCAGCAGCCAACCGTTGGGAACTGAAGCTTTCTTT. Protein product: CASSQPLGTEAFF. The full variable domain, rest sourced from reference TRBV28 and TRBJ1-1, is DVKVTQSSRYLVKRTGEKVFLECVQDMDHENMFWYRQDPGLGLRLIYFSYDVKMKEKGDIPEGYSVSREKKERFSLILESASTNQTSMYLCASSQPLGTEAFFGQGTRLTVV.

The CDR3 DNA reads as TGTGCCAGCAGGGACGGGCGATCTAACTATGGCTACACCTTC. It translates to CASRDGRSNYGYTF. The chain employs TRBV9 and TRBJ1-2; the D is unclear. CDR3 size: 14 residues. CDR1 is SGDLS and CDR2 is YYNGEE in the germline V gene. Trimming removed 5 bases from V and 0 bases from J, with 11 bases in between.

The gene calls are TRBV19 and TRBJ1-5; 8 bases line up with TRBD1. The V gene's germline CDR1 is LNHDA and CDR2 SQIVND (reference sequence). This CDR3 has 16 amino acids. Trimming at V came to 5 bases and at J to 4 bases, leaving 10 bases not matched to a gene. The CDR3 nucleotides read TGTGCCAGTAGTGACGTTGGACAGGGTCGGAATCAGCCCCAGCATTTT. Amino acid sequence: CASSDVGQGRNQPQHF.

The V gene is TRBV6-2 or TRBV6-3, the J gene TRBJ1-5, with D possibly TRBD1 on 6 matching bases. Germline V gene lookup returns CDR1 MNHEY and CDR2 SVGEGT. Trimming took 2 bases from V and 7 from J, leaving 24 bases between them. The CDR3 has 18 residues. The CDR3 nucleotides are TGTGCCAGCAGTTACGGCGATGGGGGGGGCCGCCACAAACAGCCCCAGCATTTT. As protein: CASSYGDGGGRHKQPQHF.

The chain uses TRBV10-2 and TRBJ2-7; D is possibly TRBD2 (5 bases). The length of the CDR3 is 12 residues. The germline V gene has CDR1 WSHSY and CDR2 SAAADI. V lost 7 bases and J lost 7, with 14 bases in between. CDR3 sequence (DNA): TGCGCCAGCACCGGAATGGGGAGTGAGCAGTACTTC. This encodes CASTGMGSEQYF.

This clone was seen a single time. The chain carries TRBV11-3 and TRBJ2-1; 7 bases line up with TRBD2. CDR3 size: 16 residues. After removal of 3 bases from V and 5 bases from J, the junction contained 10 bases not matched to a gene. The germline V gene encodes CDR1 SGHNT and CDR2 YENEEA. CDR3 protein: CASSLGIYGGDNEQFF. In DNA form, the CDR3 reads TGTGCCAGCAGCTTGGGGATATATGGGGGGGACAATGAGCAGTTCTTC. Full variable domain (rest looked up from reference TRBV11-3 and TRBJ2-1): EAGVVQSPRYKIIEKKQPVAFWCNPISGHNTLYWYLQNLGQGPELLIRYENEEAVDDSQLPKDRFSAERLKGVDSTLKIQPAELGDSAVYLCASSLGIYGGDNEQFFGPGTRLTVL.

The V and J genes are TRBV5-1 and TRBJ2-5, with a possible D match to TRBD1 (5 bases). With 1 base removed from V and 5 bases from J, the gap between germline ends came to 15 bases. Per the germline V gene, CDR1 is SGHRS and CDR2 is YFSETQ. CDR3 length equals 15 residues. The CDR3 loop is CASSLSPRVGETQYF. The CDR3 bases are TGCGCCAGCAGCTTGTCCCCCAGGGTTGGGGAGACCCAGTACTTC.

The J gene is TRBJ2-1, the V gene TRBV24-1, with 8 bases identical to TRBD2. Losses at the gene ends were 3 bases for V and 2 bases for J; bases not matched to a gene: 2. Germline lookup yields CDR1 KGHDR and CDR2 SFDVKD. This CDR3 has 15 residues. The CDR3 reads CATSDKTSAYNEQFF. The CDR3 coding sequence is TGTGCCACCAGTGATAAGACTAGCGCCTACAATGAGCAGTTCTTC.

The chain has TRBV12-5 and TRBJ2-7; D perhaps matches TRBD2 (6 bases). The ends were cut back, 3 bases at V and 2 bases at J, with 8 bases in the middle. Germline V CDR1 and CDR2: LGHNT, FRNRAP. CDR3 length: 13 amino acids. This CDR3 is CASGFTGAYEQYF. CDR3 nucleotide sequence: TGTGCTAGTGGTTTTACGGGAGCCTACGAGCAGTACTTC.

This clone was recorded once. CDR3: CASGLGSGTGDEQYF. The CDR3 DNA reads as TGTGCTAGTGGTTTGGGATCCGGGACTGGCGACGAGCAGTACTTC. The gene calls are TRBV12-5 and TRBJ2-7; perhaps TRBD2 as D (6 bases). Germline CDR1 LGHNT, CDR2 FRNRAP. The CDR3 covers 15 residues. Trimming removed 1 base at V and 5 bases at J, with 15 bases between.

This sequence joins TRBV5-8 and TRBJ2-7, with D unresolved. There are 14 residues in the CDR3. The V and J ends lost 4 bases and 6 bases respectively, with 17 bases between them. Per the germline V gene, CDR1 is SGHTS and CDR2 is YDEGEE. The CDR3 DNA sequence: TGTGCCAGCAGCATTTTGGACCAGAGCCTCGAGCAGTACTTC. It yields the protein CASSILDQSLEQYF. Variable domain in full (rest from reference TRBV5-8 and TRBJ2-7): EAGVTQSPTHLIKTRGQQATLRCSPISGHTSVYWYQQALGLGLQFLLWYDEGEERNRGNFPPRFSGRQFPNYSSELNVNALELEDSALYLCASSILDQSLEQYFGPGTRLTVT.

The rearrangement uses TRBV5-6 and TRBJ1-5; 7 bases are a match to TRBD1. The V gene's germline CDR1 is SGHDT and CDR2 YYEEEE. This CDR3 is 16 amino acids long. Unmatched junction bases numbered 4, after V lost 0 bases and J lost 1 base. The DNA of the CDR3 is TGTGCCAGCAGCTTGGCTGAGGGGGCGAGCAATCAGCCCCAGCATTTT. This sequence encodes CASSLAEGASNQPQHF.

The chain is built from TRBV7-2 and TRBJ2-7, with a weak D call TRBD2 (5 bases). Germline V gives CDR1 SGHTA, CDR2 FQGNSA. This CDR3 has 15 residues. Trimming left V 3 bases short and J 1 base short, with 13 bases between. The CDR3: CASSLRAGLSYEQYF. In DNA, the CDR3 is TGTGCCAGCAGCTTGAGGGCGGGTCTTTCCTACGAGCAGTACTTC. The whole variable domain, remainder taken from reference TRBV7-2 and TRBJ2-7, is GAGVSQSPSNKVTEKGKDVELRCDPISGHTALYWYRQSLGQGLEFLIYFQGNSAPDKSGLPSDRFSAERTGGSVSTLTIQRTQQEDSAVYLCASSLRAGLSYEQYFGPGTRLTVT.

This chain connects TRBV5-4 to TRBJ2-2, with D hard to call. There are 15 residues in the CDR3. The germline V gene encodes CDR1 SGHNT and CDR2 YYREEE (reference sequence). V was cut by 3 bases and J by 1 base, with 10 bases left in between. As DNA, the CDR3 is TGTGCCAGCAGCTCCCAGCAGATGAACACCGGGGAGCTGTTTTTT. Translated, it gives CASSSQQMNTGELFF.

The gene calls are TRBV21-1 and TRBJ1-5. TRBV21-1 is labeled a pseudogene. The CDR3 is 15 residues long. The CDR3 region has the DNA TGTGCCAGCAGCAAAGGGGACTCCGGGGTTCAGCCCCAGCATTTT. Its protein is CASSKGDSGVQPQHF.

The chain recombines TRBV10-3 with TRBJ2-7, with D tentatively TRBD1 (6 bases). CDR1 and CDR2 (germline): ENHRY, SYGVKD. V was clipped by 3 bases and J by 0 bases, with 9 bases between them. CDR3 length: 14 amino acids. In DNA, the CDR3 is TGTGCCATCAGTGATCAACAGGGCTCCTACGAGCAGTACTTC. It yields the protein CAISDQQGSYEQYF.

In its sample, this clone was seen a few times. The rearrangement joins TRBV27 to TRBJ2-1, with 11 bases matching TRBD1. The J segment lost 7 bases and the V segment lost 4 bases, leaving 15 bases of the junction unmatched. Per the germline V gene, CDR1 is MNHEY and CDR2 is SMNVEV (reference sequence). The CDR3 has 18 residues. The chain's CDR3 is CASSSLGQGEVDRNEQFF. The CDR3 nucleotides read TGTGCCAGCAGTTCGCTGGGACAGGGGGAGGTTGATCGGAATGAGCAGTTCTTC.

The chain carries TRBV5-1 and TRBJ2-5; D is perhaps TRBD2 (6 bases). V was clipped by 2 bases and J by 5 bases, with 13 bases between them. Germline CDR1 and CDR2: SGHRS and YFSETQ. The CDR3 covers 14 residues. The CDR3 spells CASSFGGGGETQYF. In DNA, the CDR3 is TGCGCCAGCAGCTTTGGGGGAGGAGGCGAGACCCAGTACTTC.

The gene calls are TRBV7-8 and TRBJ2-1; tentative D call: TRBD2 (5 bases). The CDR3 contains 21 residues. V lost 5 bases, J lost 4 bases, and 33 bases lay in between. Germline V gives CDR1 SGHVS, CDR2 FQNEAQ. The CDR3 protein is CASSREPAKTPWSTGYNEQFF. The CDR3 nucleotides are TGTGCCAGCAGCCGAGAGCCGGCCAAAACCCCCTGGTCTACGGGATACAATGAGCAGTTCTTC.

In this sample, this clone turned up a few times. Germline is not matched at one junction end, which may reflect a read error. This chain connects TRBV20-1 to TRBJ1-1; perhaps TRBD1 as D (5 bases). The CDR3 covers 9 residues. The germline V gene encodes CDR1 DFQATT and CDR2 SNEGSKA (reference sequence). CDR3 DNA sequence: TGCAGTGCTTCGAGGACCGGGACCTTT. Amino acids: CSASRTGTF.

The V call is TRBV10-2, the J call TRBJ2-2; TRBD2 aligns across 10 bases. V dropped 3 bases and J dropped 7; count of bases not matched to a gene: 11. The CDR3 spans 17 residues. Germline values: CDR1 WSHSY, CDR2 SAAADI. The CDR3: CASSDGAGGLLGGELFF. The CDR3 DNA reads TGCGCCAGCAGTGACGGAGCGGGAGGGCTCCTGGGCGGGGAGCTGTTTTTT.

J is TRBJ2-2 and V is TRBV7-9; D may be TRBD1 (6 bases). Looked up from germline, CDR1 is SEHNR and CDR2 is FQNEAQ (reference sequence). The CDR3 is 15 amino acids. The V end lost 2 bases, the J end lost 6 bases, and 13 bases lay between the germline ends. CDR3 sequence: CASSLRQGSAGELFF. CDR3 bases: TGTGCCAGCAGCTTACGCCAGGGGTCGGCCGGGGAGCTGTTTTTT.

The chain carries TRBV12-5 and TRBJ2-5; the match to TRBD2 covers 11 bases. The CDR3 spans 15 residues. V was clipped by 3 bases and J by 10 bases; unmatched bases: 10. CDR1 is LGHNT and CDR2 is FRNRAP in the germline V gene. Here the CDR3 reads CASGFSGTSGPVQYF. In nucleotides, the CDR3 is TGTGCTAGTGGTTTTTCGGGGACTAGCGGCCCGGTCCAGTACTTC.

The genes are TRBV10-1 and TRBJ1-2; no reliable D call. Germline-derived CDR1 and CDR2 are WNHNN and SYGVQD (reference sequence). The CDR3 runs 13 residues. Trimming pared 2 bases from V and 4 bases from J, leaving 8 bases between. CDR3 sequence reads: CASSENRGYGYTF. CDR3 coding DNA: TGCGCCAGCAGTGAGAACAGAGGCTATGGCTACACCTTC.

J is TRBJ1-3 and V is TRBV6-2 or TRBV6-3; no reliable D call. In germline, CDR1 is MNHEY, CDR2 SVGEGT. V was cut by 0 bases and J by 0 bases, with 9 bases left in between. The CDR3 totals 16 residues. For the CDR3, the DNA is TGTGCCAGCAGTTACTCTTCGGGCTTCTCTGGAAACACCATATATTTT. The encoded protein is CASSYSSGFSGNTIYF.

This chain joins TRBV7-3 and TRBJ1-2; TRBD1 aligns across 7 bases. CDR1 SGHTA and CDR2 FQGTGA come from the germline V gene. CDR3 length: 14 residues. V shed 5 bases and J 8 bases; nucleotides not matched to a gene: 11. CDR3 in amino acids: CASSLSRGGRGYTF. The CDR3 coding sequence is TGTGCCAGCAGCCTCTCCAGGGGGGGCCGAGGCTACACCTTC.

The V call is TRBV20-1, the J call TRBJ1-1; D is undetermined. Germline CDR1 reads DFQATT; CDR2 reads SNEGSKA (reference sequence). This CDR3 contains 11 residues. Trimming removed 7 bases from V and 1 base from J, with 7 bases in between. The CDR3 region is CSGRTNTEAFF. Written as DNA, the CDR3 is TGCAGTGGGAGGACGAACACTGAAGCTTTCTTT.

This chain joins TRBV24-1 and TRBJ1-1; D uncertain. This CDR3 contains 13 residues. The ends were cut back, 8 bases at V and 2 bases at J, with 11 bases in the middle. Germline lookup yields CDR1 KGHDR and CDR2 SFDVKD. CDR3: CATKLSGNTEAFF. CDR3 sequence (DNA): TGTGCCACCAAACTGTCGGGTAACACTGAAGCTTTCTTT.

This chain links TRBV27 with TRBJ2-3; TRBD1 aligns across 11 bases. CDR1 is MNHEY and CDR2 is SMNVEV in the germline V gene (reference sequence). The V and J ends lost 6 bases and 1 base, in that order; junction bases with no gene match: 6. This CDR3 region has 16 residues. CDR3 protein: CASSRTGGRRTDTQYF. CDR3 DNA: TGTGCCAGCAGCCGGACAGGGGGCAGACGCACAGATACGCAGTATTTT.